Below, 20 T cell receptor beta chains from the same sample are listed, as sequenced in a study of cytomegalovirus exposure and HLA in healthy donors. Only in-frame clones appear in the TCRdb table, and some are missing; sequencing was by immunoSEQ multiplex PCR. This sample has 90,000 or so clones; less than 85% occur once, and the top ten carry roughly 20%. Sequenced sample: PBMCs. These receptors originate from a man in his late teens or twenties in good health and CMV-seropositive.

The chain is built from TRBV7-8 and TRBJ1-5; unclear D gene. Deletions cut 1 base from V and 6 bases from J, with 10 bases between. This CDR3 region has 14 residues. Germline values: CDR1 SGHVS, CDR2 FQNEAQ. CDR3 sequence (DNA): TGTGCCAGCAGCTTAGAGGCCGGGAGTCAGCCCCAGCATTTT. This encodes CASSLEAGSQPQHF.

The gene calls are TRBV30 and TRBJ1-4; maybe TRBD1 (6 bases). The CDR3 is made up of 13 amino acids. Germline V gene data show CDR1 as GTSNPN and CDR2 as SVGIG (reference sequence). Trimming left V 2 bases short and J 5 bases short, with 9 bases between. CDR3: CAWSRDKNEKLFF. Here the CDR3 DNA reads TGTGCCTGGAGTCGGGACAAGAATGAAAAACTGTTTTTT.

This chain uses TRBV2 with TRBJ2-3; 11 bases align to TRBD2. CDR1 is SNHLY and CDR2 is FYNNEI in the germline V gene. With 7 bases clipped from V and 13 bases from J, the junction kept 4 bases outside the gene matches. The CDR3 totals 11 residues. The CDR3 reads CASTPTSGKYF. Written as DNA, the CDR3 is TGTGCCAGCACGCCGACTAGCGGGAAGTATTTT.

The chain couples TRBV27 to TRBJ1-2, with a possible D match to TRBD1 (6 bases). V lost 6 bases to trimming and J lost 2 bases, with 13 bases between them. Germline V lookup: CDR1 MNHEY, CDR2 SMNVEV (reference sequence). This CDR3 comprises 14 residues. CDR3 DNA: TGTGCCAGCAGCCCCAGGGGAATCAACTATGGCTACACCTTC. Translation: CASSPRGINYGYTF.

This clone has just one count. This chain uses TRBV21-1 with TRBJ2-7; TRBD1, the table's D call, was not compared with the DNA. TRBV21-1 is deemed a pseudogene. The CDR3 totals 17 residues. The CDR3, as DNA: TGTGCCAGCAGCAAAGTCCCCGGGACAGGGGGCCCCTACGAGCAGTACGTC. Amino acid sequence: CASSKVPGTGGPYEQYV.

The chain employs TRBV5-6 and TRBJ2-1, with TRBD2 matching 8 bases. Germline CDR1 is SGHDT and CDR2 is YYEEEE. The CDR3 has 13 amino acids. V gave up 0 bases and J gave up 12 bases; unmatched junction bases: 5. As DNA, the CDR3 is TGTGCCAGCAGCTTGGTAGCGGGAAGGGGGCAGTTCTTC. It specifies CASSLVAGRGQFF.

This clone was seen a handful of times. The V and J genes are TRBV27 and TRBJ1-2, with TRBD1 matching 7 bases. The CDR3 covers 14 residues. CDR1 and CDR2 from the germline V gene are MNHEY and SMNVEV (reference sequence). After removal of 5 bases from V and 5 bases from J, the junction contained 8 bases not matched to a gene. The CDR3 sequence: CASSPGGQIYGYTF. In DNA form, the CDR3 reads TGTGCCAGCAGTCCAGGGGGACAGATATATGGCTACACCTTC.

The chain couples TRBV6-6 to TRBJ2-7, with 11 bases aligning to TRBD2. The ends lost 2 bases at V and 0 bases at J; junction bases unmatched: 3. Germline CDR1 and CDR2: MNHNY and SVGAGI (reference sequence). The CDR3 consists of 16 residues. CDR3 amino acids: CASSYASGRTSYEQYF. In DNA form, the CDR3 reads TGTGCCAGCAGTTACGCTAGCGGGAGGACCTCCTACGAGCAGTACTTC.

The chain carries TRBV5-4 and TRBJ2-1, with TRBD1 matching over 11 bases. This CDR3 has 14 amino acids. In germline, CDR1 is SGHNT, CDR2 YYREEE (reference sequence). The junction had 4 bases not matched to a gene; V was cut back by 9 bases and J by 2 bases. The CDR3 loop reads CATSDRGPYNEQFF. The CDR3 bases are TGTGCCACCTCGGACAGGGGGCCCTACAATGAGCAGTTCTTC.

The chain carries TRBV4-1 and TRBJ2-5; TRBD2 agrees at 11 bases. The CDR3 extends over 17 amino acids. Trimming at V came to 1 base and at J to 2 bases, leaving 6 bases not matched to a gene. The germline V gene encodes CDR1 MGHRA and CDR2 YSYEKL. CDR3 bases: TGCGCCAGCAGCCAAGCGCTAGCGGGAGGTAAACAAGAGACCCAGTACTTC. Protein product: CASSQALAGGKQETQYF.

This clone was seen only a few times. The CDR3 sequence is CASSLRGMGQPQHF. The CDR3, as DNA: TGTGCCAGCAGCTTGAGGGGGATGGGTCAGCCCCAGCATTTT. The genes are TRBV27 and TRBJ1-5; tentative D call: TRBD1 (6 bases). Germline CDR1 reads MNHEY; CDR2 reads SMNVEV (reference sequence). The length of the CDR3 is 14 residues. Trimming took off 6 bases at V and 6 bases at J, with 15 bases between the two ends.

This clone was seen a few times. This chain uses TRBV6-5 with TRBJ1-2, with D possibly matching TRBD1 (5 bases). The CDR3 is 15 residues long. Between the trimmed V and J ends, which lost 2 bases and 0 bases, there was a span of 10 bases. Looked up from germline, CDR1 is MNHEY and CDR2 is SVGAGI. The CDR3 DNA is TGTGCCAGCAGTTACGACGGACAACCTAACTATGGCTACACCTTC. This gives the protein CASSYDGQPNYGYTF.

This chain connects TRBV19 to TRBJ1-5; no reliable D call. Germline CDR1 is LNHDA and CDR2 is SQIVND (reference sequence). This CDR3 region has 16 residues. Trimming pared 8 bases from V and 4 bases from J, leaving 21 bases between. CDR3: CASHLSPTGWNQPQHF. Here the CDR3 DNA reads TGTGCCAGTCACCTATCCCCCACGGGGTGGAATCAGCCCCAGCATTTT.

V and J are TRBV29-1 and TRBJ2-1, with a weak D call TRBD1 (5 bases). Between the trimmed V and J ends, which lost 7 bases and 4 bases, there was a span of 8 bases. Germline CDR1 reads SQVTM; CDR2 reads ANQGSEA. CDR3 size: 11 residues. In DNA, the CDR3 is TGCAGCGCTACAGGATACAATGAGCAGTTCTTC. Amino acids: CSATGYNEQFF.

The chain is built from TRBV27 and TRBJ2-1, with D possibly being TRBD2 (6 bases). Germline assignment: CDR1 MNHEY and CDR2 SMNVEV (reference sequence). The CDR3 length is 14 residues. Trimming took off 5 bases at V and 2 bases at J, with 10 bases between the two ends. Written as DNA, the CDR3 is TGTGCCAGCAGTACGACTAGAACCTACAATGAGCAGTTCTTC. Translating it yields CASSTTRTYNEQFF.

J is TRBJ1-1 and V is TRBV10-1; 8 bases align to TRBD1. The trim removed 11 bases at V and 11 bases at J, leaving 7 bases unmatched. Germline V gene lookup returns CDR1 WNHNN and CDR2 SYGVQD (reference sequence). This CDR3 comprises 10 residues. The CDR3 region is CACWTGKAFF. Here the CDR3 DNA reads TGCGCCTGCTGGACAGGGAAGGCTTTCTTT.

The genes are TRBV5-1 and TRBJ2-5, with 7 bases lining up with TRBD1. The length of the CDR3 is 16 residues. Trimming at V came to 6 bases and at J to 3 bases, leaving 14 bases not matched to a gene. CDR1 SGHRS and CDR2 YFSETQ come from the germline V gene. The CDR3 DNA sequence: TGCGCCAGCACCGCTTGGGGTACAGGGGTGGAAGAGACCCAGTACTTC. As protein: CASTAWGTGVEETQYF.

The J gene is TRBJ2-5, the V gene TRBV27, with TRBD2 matching 14 bases. V was pared by 5 bases and J by 2 bases, with 4 bases of the junction left unmatched. CDR3 length: 16 residues. Germline loops: CDR1 MNHEY, CDR2 SMNVEV (reference sequence). The CDR3: CASSPGTSGGQETQYF. The CDR3 DNA reads TGTGCCAGCAGTCCCGGGACTAGCGGGGGACAAGAGACCCAGTACTTC.

This chain uses TRBV7-6 with TRBJ2-1; no firm D call. The V gene lost 5 bases and the J gene lost 6 bases, with 11 bases spanning the gap. Germline V gene lookup returns CDR1 SGHVS and CDR2 FNYEAQ. The CDR3 sequence is 13 residues long. The CDR3 region has the DNA TGTGCCAGCAGCCTCAGACGAGGCAATGAGCAGTTCTTC. Its translation: CASSLRRGNEQFF.

This clone was observed a single time. This chain uses TRBV10-3 with TRBJ2-2; TRBD2 is a possible D gene (7 bases). CDR3 size: 15 residues. CDR1 and CDR2 (germline): ENHRY, SYGVKD. Between the trimmed V and J ends, which lost 6 bases and 5 bases, there was a span of 16 bases. CDR3 protein: CAIRLAGAGTGELFF. CDR3 DNA: TGTGCCATCAGGCTTGCGGGGGCGGGTACCGGGGAGCTGTTTTTT.